These T cell receptor beta chains were read from a single sample in a study of T cells after yellow fever vaccination. Each CDR3 protein is one row after TCRdb ran MiXCR on the 5' RACE reads. The sample records more than 300,000 distinct CDR3 sequences, around 4.4% being singletons. The starting material was PBMCs, obtained 15 days after the yellow fever booster vaccination. These receptors were obtained from a young man who received the YFV17D yellow fever vaccine. The conserved cysteine and the conserved F or W are not part of the CDR3 here. The D gene is left open where the match is weak.

j_call,d_call,v_call,cdr3_aa
TRBJ2-5,NA,TRBV27,ASRIGGADQETQY
TRBJ2-1,TRBD2,TRBV7-9,ASSLALAGEHNEQF
TRBJ2-1,NA,TRBV5-6,ASSLDENNEQF
TRBJ2-1,NA,TRBV25-1,ASSEYGNYNEQF
TRBJ1-5,NA,TRBV7-9,ASSYGSNQPQH
TRBJ1-5,NA,TRBV5-1,ASSSDTGNQPQH
TRBJ2-4,NA,TRBV20-1,SARGDPAKNIQY
TRBJ2-3,TRBD2,TRBV27,ASSSRPSGVTDTQY
TRBJ1-1,NA,TRBV5-1,ASSLAGSNTEAF
TRBJ2-7,NA,TRBV5-1,ASSLSAPYEQY
TRBJ1-2,TRBD1,TRBV7-2,ASSRSGTGGDGYT
TRBJ1-1,NA,TRBV15,ATSRGISTEAF
TRBJ2-5,TRBD1,TRBV4-1,ASSQDRQGAGETQY
TRBJ2-1,NA,TRBV12-3/TRBV12-4,ASSFIYNEQF
TRBJ2-1,NA,TRBV7-9,ASSLARFGEQF
TRBJ2-1,TRBD2,TRBV20-1,SATRLETSGNEQF
TRBJ2-1,TRBD2,TRBV7-2,ASSKSGGPYNEQF
TRBJ1-1,TRBD1,TRBV4-1,ASSQEGGRDRANTEAF
TRBJ2-1,TRBD2,TRBV27,ASSPTGLAGGSSSYNEQF
TRBJ2-1,NA,TRBV7-2,ASSAPGGPSYNEQF
TRBJ2-3,NA,TRBV4-3,ASSQDLFPHIRLTDTQY
TRBJ2-1,NA,TRBV9,ASSGFAGGGDEQF
TRBJ1-2,NA,TRBV4-1,ASSQVAVRSMGYT
TRBJ1-5,NA,TRBV9,ASSGGSNQPQH
TRBJ2-7,TRBD1,TRBV6-2/TRBV6-3,ASSYPTGTGGYEQY
TRBJ1-1,NA,TRBV5-1,ASSLETPTNTEAF
TRBJ2-3,TRBD2,TRBV24-1,ATSDVSGGLSDTQY
TRBJ2-7,TRBD1,TRBV6-1,ASGGDRVEQY
TRBJ1-2,NA,TRBV6-6,ASTADNYGYT
TRBJ2-5,NA,TRBV7-9,ASSSGTLQETQY
TRBJ1-1,NA,TRBV10-3,AISEMNTEAF
TRBJ1-2,NA,TRBV2,ASSAKGPYRDGYT
TRBJ2-3,NA,TRBV5-1,ASSWRDFRTDTQY
TRBJ1-2,NA,TRBV7-9,ASSSRGGYGYT
TRBJ1-5,NA,TRBV6-5,ASSYSIMGQPQH
TRBJ2-3,TRBD2,TRBV7-3,ASSRDYSDTQY
TRBJ1-2,TRBD1,TRBV7-2,ASSFRTGVEYGYT
TRBJ1-6,NA,TRBV12-5,ASGFVGTSPLH
TRBJ2-5,TRBD2,TRBV7-9,ASSLLETSALQETQY
TRBJ1-2,NA,TRBV10-3,AISESLYGYT
TRBJ1-2,NA,TRBV20-1,SARDRVQGSNYGYT
TRBJ2-1,TRBD2,TRBV10-1,ASSPLGLAGGPNEQF
TRBJ2-1,TRBD1,TRBV12-3/TRBV12-4,ASSPSDRVGFNEQF
TRBJ2-7,TRBD1,TRBV6-6,ASSRTGQSHEQY
TRBJ2-4,TRBD2,TRBV9,ASSLGGGKNIQY
TRBJ1-3,NA,TRBV6-5,ASKLAPSGNTIY
TRBJ2-1,TRBD2,TRBV5-1,ASSSGLAVGNEQF
TRBJ1-4,TRBD1,TRBV10-3,ASRQGENEKLF
TRBJ2-7,TRBD1,TRBV6-6,ASSYLDRVGNEQY
TRBJ1-6,NA,TRBV25-1,ASSKDHSPLH
TRBJ1-2,NA,TRBV4-1,ASSQVGHGSNYGYT
TRBJ2-2,TRBD2,TRBV7-2,ASSLGLAGAFAGELF
TRBJ2-4,NA,TRBV4-3,ASSQAPGSIAKNIQY